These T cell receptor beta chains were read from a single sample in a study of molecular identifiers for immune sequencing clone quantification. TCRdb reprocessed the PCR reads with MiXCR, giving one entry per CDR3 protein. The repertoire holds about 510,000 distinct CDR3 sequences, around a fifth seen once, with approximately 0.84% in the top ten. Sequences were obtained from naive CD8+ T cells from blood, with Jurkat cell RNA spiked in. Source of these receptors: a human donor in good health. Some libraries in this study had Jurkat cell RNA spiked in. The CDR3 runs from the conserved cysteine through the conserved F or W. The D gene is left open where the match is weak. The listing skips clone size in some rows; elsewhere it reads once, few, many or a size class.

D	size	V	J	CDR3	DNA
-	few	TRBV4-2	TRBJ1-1	CASSQSTEAFF	TGTGCCAGCAGCCAGAGTACTGAAGCTTTCTTT
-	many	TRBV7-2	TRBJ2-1	CASSPQPGNSYNEQFF	TGTGCCAGCAGCCCCCAGCCGGGGAACTCCTACAATGAGCAGTTCTTC
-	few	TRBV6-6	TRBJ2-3	CASSYSPPDTQYF	TGTGCCAGCAGTTACTCCCCCCCAGATACGCAGTATTTT
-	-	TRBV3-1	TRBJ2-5	CASSQGDWAVAPTQYF	TGTGCCAGCAGCCAAGGGGATTGGGCGGTTGCGCCGACCCAGTACTTC
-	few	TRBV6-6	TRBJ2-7	CASSDDMFEQYF	TGTGCCAGCAGTGACGACATGTTCGAGCAGTACTTC
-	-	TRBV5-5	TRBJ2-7	CASSLRGQTSYEQYF	TGTGCCAGCAGCTTGAGAGGACAGACCTCCTACGAGCAGTACTTC
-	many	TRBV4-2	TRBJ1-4	CASSQLQGRTEKLFF	TGTGCCAGCAGCCAACTACAGGGAAGGACTGAAAAACTGTTTTTT
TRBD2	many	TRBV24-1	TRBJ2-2	CATSDLTSGSGELFF	TGTGCCACCAGTGATTTGACTAGCGGGAGTGGGGAGCTGTTTTTT
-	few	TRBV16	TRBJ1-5	CASSQSERGNQPQHF	TGTGCCAGCAGCCAATCGGAAAGGGGCAATCAGCCCCAGCATTTT
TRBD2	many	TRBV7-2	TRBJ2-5	CASSLDLAGGETQYF	TGTGCCAGCAGCTTAGATCTAGCGGGGGGGGAGACCCAGTACTTC
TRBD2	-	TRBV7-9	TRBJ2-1	CASSLVEGLVYNEQFF	TGTGCCAGCAGCTTAGTAGAAGGACTAGTGTACAATGAGCAGTTCTTC
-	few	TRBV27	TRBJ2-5	CASSSRDFLKTQYF	TGTGCCAGCAGTTCCCGGGACTTCCTAAAGACCCAGTACTTC
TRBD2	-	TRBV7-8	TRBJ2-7	CASSLGLGLVGGSVF	TGTGCCAGCAGCTTAGGTTTAGGGTTGGTCGGCGGGAGCGTCTTC